The TCR beta chain described here comes from a study of blood T cell repertoires in COVID-19. This clone was recorded a few times. One junction end disagrees with the germline gene, perhaps due to a read error. CDR3 length: 14 residues. Germline V gene lookup returns CDR1 MGHRA and CDR2 YSYEKL. Methods used by the authors: The authors estimated nucleated cell counts from reference gene primer amplification. Clones were sequenced by immunoSEQ multiplex PCR, and TCRdb holds only the in-frame ones, with some missing. V, J and clone size are those of that table, while D and trimming were read from the DNA. The data show some 200,000 clones, approximately 80% seen once.

This chain links TRBV4-1 with TRBJ1-3; D is uncertain. Material for sequencing was peripheral blood. The sequence was obtained from a man aged 60 to 75 with COVID-19, enrolled during active disease. The CDR3 bases are TGCGCCAGCAGCCAAGGGATACACGGGGAGACTAATGTATTT. Translating it yields CASSQGIHGETNVF.